The rows below give T cell receptor beta chains drawn from one sample of a study of T cell repertoires and HLA-DP antigens. Profiling relied on immunoSEQ multiplex PCR, and the TCRdb table lists in-frame clones only, not all of them. The repertoire consists of some 89,000 clones, with about nine tenths occurring once and the leading ten covering about 1.7%. No antigen has been identified for these receptors. What was sequenced was CD4+ T cells from PBMCs. The receptors were sampled from a man aged 50 to 60 in good health and CMV-seronegative. CDR3s include the opening cysteine and the closing phenylalanine or tryptophan. Each record gives: V gene, J gene, D gene, clone size, CDR3 DNA, CDR3 protein. D genes are given only for firm matches. Rows may omit the clone size; those that give it use once, few, many or a size class.

V: TRBV7-9; J: TRBJ2-1; D: TRBD1; size: NA; DNA: TGTGCCAGCAGCTCCGGGACAGGGGGGAGCAATGAGCAGTTCTTC; CDR3: CASSSGTGGSNEQFF
V: TRBV9; J: TRBJ1-1; D: NA; size: NA; DNA: TGTGCCAGCAGCGGGGGGAGGAACACTGAAGCTTTCTTT; CDR3: CASSGGRNTEAFF
V: TRBV5-1; J: TRBJ2-3; D: NA; size: NA; DNA: TGCGCCAGCAGCGGATCATGGGGGAATACAGATACGCAGTATTTT; CDR3: CASSGSWGNTDTQYF
V: TRBV7-6; J: TRBJ2-3; D: TRBD2; size: once; DNA: TGTGCCAGCAGCCCTAGCGGGAGGGCTGCCACAGATACGCAGTATTTT; CDR3: CASSPSGRAATDTQYF
V: TRBV19; J: TRBJ1-4; D: NA; size: NA; DNA: TGTGCCAGTAGCATCAGTACAACTAATGAAAAACTGTTTTTT; CDR3: CASSISTTNEKLFF
V: TRBV28; J: TRBJ1-3; D: TRBD1; size: NA; DNA: TGTGCCAGCAGTTCGGACAGGGGGTATGGAAACACCATATATTTT; CDR3: CASSSDRGYGNTIYF
V: TRBV30; J: TRBJ1-2; D: NA; size: NA; DNA: TGTGCCTGGAGTGTATCGCGTCAGTCTCTCTATGGCTACACCTTC; CDR3: CAWSVSRQSLYGYTF
V: TRBV7-6; J: TRBJ2-5; D: NA; size: few; DNA: TGTGCCAGCAGCGTGAGGATAGGGTCTAGAACGTACCAAGAGACCCAGTACTTC; CDR3: CASSVRIGSRTYQETQYF
V: TRBV7-2; J: TRBJ2-3; D: TRBD1; size: NA; DNA: TGTGCCAGCAGCCCAGACAGGGGTGGAGATACGCAGTATTTT; CDR3: CASSPDRGGDTQYF
V: TRBV28; J: TRBJ1-2; D: NA; size: NA; DNA: TGTGCCAGCAGCGGAGGCTTAGGCTACACCTTC; CDR3: CASSGGLGYTF
V: TRBV6-6; J: TRBJ2-2; D: TRBD2; size: few; DNA: TGTGCCAGCAGCCAGCGGGGAAACACCGGGGAGCTGTTTTTT; CDR3: CASSQRGNTGELFF
V: TRBV18; J: TRBJ2-5; D: NA; size: NA; DNA: TGTGCCAGCTCACCGAAGGGGGGCTCAGAGACCCAGTACTTC; CDR3: CASSPKGGSETQYF
V: TRBV21-1; J: TRBJ2-7; D: NA; size: NA; DNA: TGTGCCAGCAGCCCCCACCAGGGTGAATACGAGCAGTACTTC; CDR3: CASSPHQGEYEQYF
V: TRBV23-1; J: TRBJ1-5; D: NA; size: NA; DNA: TGCGCCAGCAGTCAAACCCGGGACGGAGACAATCAGCCCCAGCATTTT; CDR3: CASSQTRDGDNQPQHF
V: TRBV7-2; J: TRBJ1-1; D: NA; size: once; DNA: TGTGCCAGCAGCACCCAAACGACAGGGAACACTGAAGCTTTCTTT; CDR3: CASSTQTTGNTEAFF
V: TRBV6-6; J: TRBJ2-7; D: NA; size: NA; DNA: TGTGCCAGCAGTTACCTCGGGACGGACTCCTACGAGCAGTACTTC; CDR3: CASSYLGTDSYEQYF
V: TRBV5-6; J: TRBJ2-7; D: NA; size: NA; DNA: TGTGCCAGCAGCTTGTTCAACAGGGGGGGCTACGAGCAGTACTTC; CDR3: CASSLFNRGGYEQYF
V: TRBV19; J: TRBJ2-7; D: NA; size: NA; DNA: TGTGCCAGTAGTATCTGTCAGGATTGTGAGCAGTACTTC; CDR3: CASSICQDCEQYF
V: TRBV19; J: TRBJ2-7; D: NA; size: NA; DNA: TGTGCCAGTAGTACAGGGGTCTACGAGCAGTACTTC; CDR3: CASSTGVYEQYF
V: TRBV6-5; J: TRBJ2-7; D: NA; size: NA; DNA: TGTACCAGCAGTTACACCTGGGACGGCAACTACGAGCAGTACTTC; CDR3: CTSSYTWDGNYEQYF
V: TRBV6-5; J: TRBJ2-7; D: NA; size: once; DNA: TGTGCCACCATTAGAGACGCTTCCTACGAGCAGTACTTC; CDR3: CATIRDASYEQYF
V: TRBV5-1; J: TRBJ2-1; D: NA; size: NA; DNA: TGCGCCAGCAGCTTGGTTGCGGGAACCTCCTACAATGAGCAGTTCTTC; CDR3: CASSLVAGTSYNEQFF
V: TRBV9; J: TRBJ2-2; D: TRBD2; size: NA; DNA: TGTGCCAGCAGCGCCCCGGGACTAGCGGGAGGAGGCACCGGGGAGCTGTTTTTT; CDR3: CASSAPGLAGGGTGELFF
V: TRBV11-3; J: TRBJ2-3; D: TRBD2; size: few; DNA: TGTGCCAGCAGCTTAACTAGCGGGACGGCCGATACGCAGTATTTT; CDR3: CASSLTSGTADTQYF
V: TRBV9; J: TRBJ2-7; D: NA; size: NA; DNA: TGTGCCAGCAGCGTAGGGATGCGGGGGCTCTCGGAGCAGTACTTC; CDR3: CASSVGMRGLSEQYF
V: TRBV6-5; J: TRBJ1-2; D: TRBD1; size: few; DNA: TGTGCCAGCAGCTTGACAGGGGGCTATGGCTACACCTTC; CDR3: CASSLTGGYGYTF
V: TRBV6-5; J: TRBJ2-1; D: NA; size: once; DNA: TGTGCCAGCAGTTCTGGCGGGGTTGGATTGAATGAGCAGTTCTTC; CDR3: CASSSGGVGLNEQFF
V: TRBV15; J: TRBJ1-1; D: NA; size: NA; DNA: TGTGCCACCAGCAGAACACGGAACACTGAAGCTTTCTTT; CDR3: CATSRTRNTEAFF
V: TRBV5-1; J: TRBJ1-3; D: NA; size: NA; DNA: TGCGCCAGCAAGCCGGACAGATACTCTGGAAACACCATATATTTT; CDR3: CASKPDRYSGNTIYF
V: TRBV2; J: TRBJ2-5; D: TRBD1; size: NA; DNA: TGTGCCGGAAGACAGGGCTTTCGCGAGACCCAGTACTTC; CDR3: CAGRQGFRETQYF
V: TRBV14; J: TRBJ1-4; D: TRBD1; size: once; DNA: TGTGCCAGCAGCCAAGATCGGGGACAGGGGAGGACTGGGGAAAAACTGTTTTTT; CDR3: CASSQDRGQGRTGEKLFF
V: TRBV27; J: TRBJ1-6; D: NA; size: NA; DNA: TGTGCCAGCAGTTTTACCTCCTATAATTCACCCCTCCACTTT; CDR3: CASSFTSYNSPLHF
V: TRBV7-6; J: TRBJ2-3; D: NA; size: NA; DNA: TGTGCCAGCAGCCCCCAGTTCGATACGCAGTATTTT; CDR3: CASSPQFDTQYF
V: TRBV19; J: TRBJ2-2; D: NA; size: few; DNA: TGTGCCAGTAGTATAGGTCAGAACACCGGGGAGCTGTTTTTT; CDR3: CASSIGQNTGELFF
V: TRBV11-2; J: TRBJ2-7; D: TRBD2; size: NA; DNA: TGTGCCAGCAGCTTAGCGGGGGGGGTCTCCTACGAGCAGTACTTC; CDR3: CASSLAGGVSYEQYF
V: TRBV5-4; J: TRBJ2-1; D: TRBD2; size: NA; DNA: TGTGCCAGCAGCACAACAACAGCGGGGGCGGGAAGGAATGAGCAGTTCTTC; CDR3: CASSTTTAGAGRNEQFF
V: TRBV11-2; J: TRBJ2-7; D: TRBD1; size: NA; DNA: TGTGCCAGCAGCTCTCAGGACAGGAGCCTCTACGAGCAGTACTTC; CDR3: CASSSQDRSLYEQYF
V: TRBV19; J: TRBJ1-5; D: TRBD1; size: NA; DNA: TGTGCCAGTAGTATTTGGCAGAGGGGGCGGCAGCCCCAGCATTTT; CDR3: CASSIWQRGRQPQHF
V: TRBV5-6; J: TRBJ1-6; D: NA; size: NA; DNA: TGTGCCAGCAGCTTGGTCGGGGACCTTTATAATTCACCCCTCCACTTT; CDR3: CASSLVGDLYNSPLHF
V: TRBV11-2; J: TRBJ2-5; D: TRBD1; size: NA; DNA: TGTGCCAGCAGCCACGCGACAGGGGCAGAGACCCAGTACTTC; CDR3: CASSHATGAETQYF
V: TRBV7-9; J: TRBJ2-2; D: NA; size: NA; DNA: TGTGCCAGCAGCACAACTAGCACCGGGGAGCTGTTTTTT; CDR3: CASSTTSTGELFF
V: TRBV27; J: TRBJ2-3; D: NA; size: NA; DNA: TGTGCCAGCACCTTGGTGGGAGGAAGCACATATACGCAGTATTTT; CDR3: CASTLVGGSTYTQYF
V: TRBV7-2; J: TRBJ2-1; D: NA; size: NA; DNA: TGTGCCAGCAGCCCGAGGTATGAGCAGTTCTTC; CDR3: CASSPRYEQFF
V: TRBV2; J: TRBJ2-1; D: NA; size: few; DNA: TGTGCCAGCAGGGTGGACTACAACAATGAGCAGTTCTTC; CDR3: CASRVDYNNEQFF
V: TRBV7-2; J: TRBJ2-5; D: TRBD1; size: NA; DNA: TGTGCCAGCAGCCTTGGGACAGGGGGATCCCAAGAGACCCAGTACTTC; CDR3: CASSLGTGGSQETQYF